This section outlines one T cell receptor (beta chain) sequence together with its context. This specimen comes from a study of blood T cell repertoires in COVID-19. Study in general: Acute-phase and convalescent COVID-19 samples originated in the United States, Italy and Spain. In each case, the material was cDNA or gDNA derived from T cells, B-cell-depleted T cells, or PBMCs.

J gave up 2 bases and V 4 bases, and 12 bases lay outside the gene matches. The CDR3 is made up of 17 amino acids. Germline CDR1 is SGHKS and CDR2 is YYEKEE (reference sequence). Study processing details: Reference gene primer amplification in the assay estimated nucleated cell counts. Repertoires were generated with immunoSEQ multiplex PCR, while TCRdb's copy carries only in-frame clones and drops some. V and J calls and clone size are copied from that table; D and trimming were computed from the DNA. The sample lists 150,000 to 200,000 clones, around 81% seen once, with under 3% in the top ten. The clonotype comes from a human donor with acute or convalescent COVID-19. The donor label of this sample is uncertain. The chain links TRBV5-5 to TRBJ2-7; 10 bases are shared with TRBD2. The sequenced sample was peripheral blood. CDR3 residues: CASSPWGTSGVTYEQYF. CDR3 in DNA: TGTGCCAGCAGCCCCTGGGGTACTAGCGGGGTAACCTACGAGCAGTACTTC.